The 13 T cell receptor beta chains below were found in one sample sequenced in a study of response to subunit inactivated influenza vaccine. TCRdb called the RT-PCR reads again in MiXCR, with one record for every CDR3 protein. The sample records about 780,000 distinct CDR3 sequences, roughly 20% being singletons. The material was PBMCs from blood, obtained 4 to 6 days after vaccination. The receptors were gathered from a middle-aged man who received an inactivated influenza vaccine.

This clonotype was seen a few times. The J gene is TRBJ1-5, the V gene TRBV7-8; perhaps TRBD1 as D (6 bases). The CDR3 loop spans 14 amino acids. Trimming stripped 5 bases from V and 4 bases from J, with 12 bases between. The germline gives CDR1 SGHVS, CDR2 FQNEAQ. The CDR3 region has the DNA TGTGCCAGCAGCGCGATACAGGGAAATCAGCCCCAGCATTTT. Its protein is CASSAIQGNQPQHF.

V gene TRBV4-2 combines with J gene TRBJ2-5, with D perhaps assigned TRBD1 or TRBD2 (6 bases each). V shed 1 base and J shed 7 bases, with 31 bases lying between them. Germline V lookup: CDR1 LGHNA, CDR2 YNFKEQ. The CDR3 extends over 20 amino acids. The CDR3 sequence: CASSQGLEGFGGPSHGTQYF. The CDR3 DNA follows: TGTGCCAGCAGCCAAGGACTGGAAGGCTTTGGGGGGCCGAGCCACGGGACCCAGTACTTC.

This clonotype was observed many times. The chain employs TRBV6-1 and TRBJ2-7, with 7 bases identical to TRBD1. There are 13 residues in the CDR3. CDR1 and CDR2 (germline): MNHNS, SASEGT. Trimming at V came to 10 bases and at J to 3 bases, leaving 9 bases not matched to a gene. The CDR3 DNA is TGTGCCACCAGAAAGGGACAGTTCTACGAGCAGTACTTC. It encodes CATRKGQFYEQYF.

The CDR3 region is CASSLGRLGTTYNEQFF. As DNA, the CDR3 is TGTGCCAGCAGCTTAGGCCGACTAGGCACAACCTACAATGAGCAGTTCTTC. The V gene is TRBV11-2, the J gene TRBJ2-1, with D maybe TRBD2 (6 bases). The CDR3 totals 17 residues. The V and J ends lost 1 base and 2 bases respectively, with 15 bases between them. Germline CDR1 is SGHAT and CDR2 is FQNNGV.

The V gene is TRBV7-9, the J gene TRBJ2-7; 8 bases match TRBD1. The CDR3 has 13 residues. CDR1 and CDR2 (germline): SEHNR, FQNEAQ (reference sequence). V dropped 2 bases and J dropped 8; count of bases not matched to a gene: 5. The CDR3 here is CASSLTDRGQQYF. The CDR3 nucleotides read TGTGCCAGCAGCTTAACTGACAGGGGCCAGCAGTACTTC.

This chain's CDR3 is CASSPRTGTSGRNHEQFF. The CDR3 DNA reads as TGTGCCAGCTCACCACGGACCGGGACTAGCGGGAGAAACCATGAGCAGTTCTTC. The chain has TRBV18 and TRBJ2-1; 14 positions agree with TRBD2. V lost 1 base to trimming and J lost 8 bases; unmatched junction nucleotides: 10. The CDR3 is 18 residues long. Germline V lookup: CDR1 KGHSH, CDR2 LQKENI.

This clonotype was counted only a few times. The chain joins TRBV9 to TRBJ2-5, with a weak D call TRBD2 (6 bases). CDR3 size: 13 residues. Germline V gene lookup returns CDR1 SGDLS and CDR2 YYNGEE. Trimming removed 2 bases from V and 2 bases from J, with 7 bases in between. The CDR3 loop is CASSVSGQETQYF. DNA for the CDR3: TGTGCCAGCAGCGTTAGCGGACAAGAGACCCAGTACTTC.

Comment on this clonotype: A read error may explain this, as a much larger clone is one base away. The CDR3 DNA is TGTGCCAGCCGTGCAGGGCCTAGCACAGATACGCAGTATTTT. It is translated as CASRAGPSTDTQYF. The rearrangement links TRBV6-4 to TRBJ2-3; perhaps TRBD1 as D (5 bases). CDR1 MRHNA and CDR2 SNTAGT come from the germline V gene. The CDR3 spans 14 residues. Trimming took 8 bases from V and 0 from J, leaving 12 bases between them.

The chain joins TRBV4-3 to TRBJ2-7; no clear D gene. Germline lookup yields CDR1 LGHNA and CDR2 YSLEER. The CDR3 runs to 14 residues. V dropped 1 base and J dropped 6 bases, with 13 bases sitting between them. In nucleotides, the CDR3 is TGCGCCAGCAGCCAAGTCAGGTGGGATGCCGAGCAGTACTTC. Translated, it gives CASSQVRWDAEQYF.

The chain joins TRBV29-1 to TRBJ1-2, with D possibly being TRBD1 (6 bases). The V end lost 3 bases, the J end lost 4 bases, and 15 bases lay between the germline ends. CDR1 and CDR2 from the germline V gene are SQVTM and ANQGSEA. CDR3 length equals 14 residues. CDR3 DNA sequence: TGCAGCGTTGATTTAGGACAGAGCCCCTATGGCTACACCTTC. This codes for CSVDLGQSPYGYTF.

This chain joins TRBV7-6 and TRBJ2-5; 8 bases agree with TRBD2. CDR1 and CDR2 (germline): SGHVS, FNYEAQ. J lost 3 bases, V lost 1 base, and 10 bases had no gene match. CDR3 length: 17 amino acids. CDR3 DNA sequence: TGTGCCAGCAGCTTAGGTTTAGCGGGATACTCCAAAGAGACCCAGTACTTC. It yields the protein CASSLGLAGYSKETQYF.

The chain uses TRBV4-1 and TRBJ2-1, with a weak D call TRBD2 (5 bases). V gave up 2 bases and J gave up 2 bases, with 10 bases separating them. The CDR3 is made up of 15 amino acids. The V gene's germline CDR1 is MGHRA and CDR2 YSYEKL. Written as DNA, the CDR3 is TGCGCCAGCAGCCAACTCAGCGGCACCTACAATGAGCAGTTCTTC. Residues: CASSQLSGTYNEQFF.

V is TRBV27 and J is TRBJ2-7; TRBD1 matches at 10 bases. Germline V gives CDR1 MNHEY, CDR2 SMNVEV (reference sequence). Unmatched junction bases numbered 10, after V lost 6 bases and J lost 5 bases. CDR3 size: 15 residues. Here the CDR3 DNA reads TGTGCCAGCAGCCGACCCGGGACAGGGGCCAACGAGCAGTACTTC. Translation gives CASSRPGTGANEQYF.